This TCR beta chain was sequenced for a study of graft-versus-host responses after intestinal transplantation. CDR1 and CDR2 (germline): SNHLY, FYNNEI. V lost 1 base, J lost 3 bases, and 6 bases lay in between. This CDR3 spans 14 amino acids. The data were produced by immunoSEQ multiplex PCR, yet TCRdb's version contains in-frame clones alone and is incomplete. The sample has 96,000 or so clones, 80% to 95% seen once; the top ten hold 0.17%. The sample holds a few counts of this clone. No antigen is known for it. Study-level results: Maximum circulating GvH clone levels tracked with early post-transplant HvG decreases. Some GvH clones were seen earlier in gut or blood, suggesting intestinal origin.

The sequence derives from a human donor who received an intestinal transplant. The source material was unstimulated CD4+ T cells sorted from spleen or lymph node cells, sampled before intestinal transplant. V is TRBV2 and J is TRBJ2-2, with D hard to call. The CDR3 DNA reads TGTGCCAGCAGTGAAGGTCATTACACCGGGGAGCTGTTTTTT. As protein: CASSEGHYTGELFF. The full variable domain, in which reference TRBV2 and TRBJ2-2 provide the parts outside the CDR3, is EPEVTQTPSHQVTQMGQEVILRCVPISNHLYFYWYRQILGQKVEFLVSFYNNEISEKSEIFDDQFSVERPDGSNFTLKIRSTKLEDSAMYFCASSEGHYTGELFFGEGSRLTVL.